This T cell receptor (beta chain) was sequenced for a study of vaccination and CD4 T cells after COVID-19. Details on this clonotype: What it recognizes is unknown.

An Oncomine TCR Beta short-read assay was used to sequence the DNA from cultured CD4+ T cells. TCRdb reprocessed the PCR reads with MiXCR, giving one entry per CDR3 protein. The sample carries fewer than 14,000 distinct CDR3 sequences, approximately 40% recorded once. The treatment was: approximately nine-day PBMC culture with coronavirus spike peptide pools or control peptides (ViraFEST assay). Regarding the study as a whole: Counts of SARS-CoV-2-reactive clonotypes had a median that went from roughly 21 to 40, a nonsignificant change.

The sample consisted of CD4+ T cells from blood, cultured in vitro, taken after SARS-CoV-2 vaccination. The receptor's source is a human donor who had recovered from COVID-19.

CDR3 amino acids: CASTPRREGRNEQFF. In DNA form, the CDR3 reads TGTGCCAGCACTCCACGGCGGGAGGGCCGCAATGAGCAGTTCTTC. This sequence joins TRBV6-1 and TRBJ2-1; TRBD2 matches 9 bases. CDR1 and CDR2 (germline): MNHNS, SASEGT. The CDR3 is 15 residues long. The V gene end was trimmed by 7 bases and the J gene end by 6 bases; junction bases not matched to a gene: 10.